These 2 T cell receptor beta chains originate from one sample sequenced in a study of T-cell memory formation after mild COVID-19. TCRdb analysed the 5' RACE reads with MiXCR anew, one entry per CDR3 protein. The data show some 600,000 distinct CDR3 sequences, 15% to 20% seen once. Material: PBMCs or a T cell subset sorted from them (not recorded which). The receptors here all came from an adult woman who had mild COVID-19 (a few samples of this study predate the infection). Cell type and time point are not known.

The chain uses TRBV21-1 and TRBJ2-1; TRBD2 was called by the table and not checked on the DNA. TRBV21-1 is deemed a pseudogene. CDR3 length: 13 residues. The CDR3 protein is CASSNGGRTIRFF. The CDR3 DNA is TGTGCCAGCAGCAATGGTGGGAGAACAATCCGATTCTTC.

This sequence joins TRBV29-1 and TRBJ2-3; D remains unclear. Germline loops: CDR1 SQVTM, CDR2 ANQGSEA. There are 12 residues in the CDR3. Trimming took off 7 bases at V and 3 bases at J, with 11 bases between the two ends. This chain's CDR3 is CSGDLGTDTQYF. CDR3 DNA: TGCAGCGGGGATTTGGGAACAGATACGCAGTATTTT.